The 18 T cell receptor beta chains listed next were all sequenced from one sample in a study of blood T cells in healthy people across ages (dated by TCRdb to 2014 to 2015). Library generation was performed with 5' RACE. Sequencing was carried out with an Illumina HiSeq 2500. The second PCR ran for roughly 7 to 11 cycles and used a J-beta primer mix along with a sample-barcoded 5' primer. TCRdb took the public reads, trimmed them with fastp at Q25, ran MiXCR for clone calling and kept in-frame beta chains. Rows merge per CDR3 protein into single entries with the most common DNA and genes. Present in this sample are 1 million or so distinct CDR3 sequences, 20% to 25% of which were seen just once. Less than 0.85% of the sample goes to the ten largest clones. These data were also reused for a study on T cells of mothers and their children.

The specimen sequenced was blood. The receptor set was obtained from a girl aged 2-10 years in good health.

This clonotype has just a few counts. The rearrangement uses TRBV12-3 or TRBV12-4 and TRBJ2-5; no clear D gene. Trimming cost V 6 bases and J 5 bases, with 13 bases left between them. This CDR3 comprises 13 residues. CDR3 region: CASSPELEETQYF. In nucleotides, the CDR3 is TGTGCCAGCAGCCCGGAGCTCGAGGAGACCCAGTACTTC.

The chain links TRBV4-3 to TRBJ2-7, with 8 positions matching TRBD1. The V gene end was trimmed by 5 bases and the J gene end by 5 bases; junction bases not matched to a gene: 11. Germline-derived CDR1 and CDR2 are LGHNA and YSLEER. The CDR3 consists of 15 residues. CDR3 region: CASSTLRTGIDEQYF. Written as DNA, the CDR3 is TGCGCCAGCAGCACTTTACGGACAGGGATCGACGAGCAGTACTTC.

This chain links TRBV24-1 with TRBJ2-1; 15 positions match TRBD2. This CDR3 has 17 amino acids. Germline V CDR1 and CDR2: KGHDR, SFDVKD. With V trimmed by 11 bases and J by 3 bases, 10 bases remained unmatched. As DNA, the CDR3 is TGTGCCATCTCCCGGACTAGCGGGGGGGCTGTCTACAATGAGCAGTTCTTC. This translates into CAISRTSGGAVYNEQFF.

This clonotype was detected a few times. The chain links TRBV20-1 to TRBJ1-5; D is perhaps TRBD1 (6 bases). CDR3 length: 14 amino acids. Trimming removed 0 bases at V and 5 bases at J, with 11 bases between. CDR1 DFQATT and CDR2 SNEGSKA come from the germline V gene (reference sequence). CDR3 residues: CSARDRGGYQPQHF. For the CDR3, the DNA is TGCAGTGCTAGAGATAGGGGGGGCTATCAGCCCCAGCATTTT.

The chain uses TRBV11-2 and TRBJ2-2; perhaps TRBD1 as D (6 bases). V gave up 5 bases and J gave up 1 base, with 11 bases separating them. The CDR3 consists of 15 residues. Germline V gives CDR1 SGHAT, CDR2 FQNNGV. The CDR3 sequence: CASSPGTKNTGELFF. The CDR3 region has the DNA TGTGCCAGCAGCCCCGGGACAAAGAACACCGGGGAGCTGTTTTTT.

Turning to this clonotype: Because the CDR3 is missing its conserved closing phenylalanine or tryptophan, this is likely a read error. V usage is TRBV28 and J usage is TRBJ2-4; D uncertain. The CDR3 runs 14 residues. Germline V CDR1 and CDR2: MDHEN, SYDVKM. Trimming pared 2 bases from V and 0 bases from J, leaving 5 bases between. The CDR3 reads CASSLRLAKNIQYS. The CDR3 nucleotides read TGTGCCAGCAGTTTACGTCTAGCCAAAAACATTCAGTACTCC.

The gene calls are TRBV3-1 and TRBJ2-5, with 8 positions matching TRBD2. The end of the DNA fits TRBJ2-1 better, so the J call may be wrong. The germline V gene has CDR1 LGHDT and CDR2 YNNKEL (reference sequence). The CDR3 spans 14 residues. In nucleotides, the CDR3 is TGTGCCAGCAGCTCGGGACTAGAGATCTATGAGCAGTTCTTC. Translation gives CASSSGLEIYEQFF.

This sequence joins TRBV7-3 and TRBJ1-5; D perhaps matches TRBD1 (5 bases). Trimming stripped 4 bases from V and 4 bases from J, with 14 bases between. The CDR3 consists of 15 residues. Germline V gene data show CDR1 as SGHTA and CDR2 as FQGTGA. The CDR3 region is CASSSTRQLNQPQHF. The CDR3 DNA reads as TGTGCCAGCAGCTCGACCCGACAGCTTAATCAGCCCCAGCATTTT.

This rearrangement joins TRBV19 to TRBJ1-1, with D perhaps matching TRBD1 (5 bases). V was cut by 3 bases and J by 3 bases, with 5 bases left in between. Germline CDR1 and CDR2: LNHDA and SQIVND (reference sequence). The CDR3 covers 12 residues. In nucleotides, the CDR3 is TGTGCCAGTAGTATGGGACACACTGAAGCTTTCTTT. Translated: CASSMGHTEAFF.

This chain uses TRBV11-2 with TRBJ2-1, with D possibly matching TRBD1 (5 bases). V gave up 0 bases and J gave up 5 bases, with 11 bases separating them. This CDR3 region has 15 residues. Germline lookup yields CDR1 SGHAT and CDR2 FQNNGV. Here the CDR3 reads CASSLDRAHHNEQFF. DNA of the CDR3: TGTGCCAGCAGCTTAGACAGGGCCCACCACAATGAGCAGTTCTTC.

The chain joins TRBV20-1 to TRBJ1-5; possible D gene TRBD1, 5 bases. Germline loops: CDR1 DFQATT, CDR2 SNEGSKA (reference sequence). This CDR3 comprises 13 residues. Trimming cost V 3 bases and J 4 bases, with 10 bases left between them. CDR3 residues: CSASGRENQPQHF. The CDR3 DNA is TGCAGTGCTAGTGGCAGGGAAAATCAGCCCCAGCATTTT.

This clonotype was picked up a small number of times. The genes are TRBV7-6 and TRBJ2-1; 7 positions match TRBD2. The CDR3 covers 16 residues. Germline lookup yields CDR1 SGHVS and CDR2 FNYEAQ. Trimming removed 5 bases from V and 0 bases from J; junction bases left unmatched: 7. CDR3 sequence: CASSNQAGISYNEQFF. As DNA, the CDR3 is TGTGCCAGCAGCAACCAAGCGGGAATCTCCTACAATGAGCAGTTCTTC.

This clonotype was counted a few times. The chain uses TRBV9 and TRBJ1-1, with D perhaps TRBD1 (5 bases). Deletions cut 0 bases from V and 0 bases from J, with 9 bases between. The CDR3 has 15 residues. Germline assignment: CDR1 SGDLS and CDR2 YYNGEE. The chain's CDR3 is CASSVGGVLNTEAFF. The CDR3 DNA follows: TGTGCCAGCAGCGTAGGGGGGGTATTGAACACTGAAGCTTTCTTT.

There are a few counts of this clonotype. In nucleotides, the CDR3 is TGCGCCAGCAGCCAAGAACTACTAGCGGGGGGTACCCAGTACTTC. Amino acid sequence: CASSQELLAGGTQYF. This chain joins TRBV4-3 and TRBJ2-5, with TRBD2 matching 12 bases. Trimming took 0 bases from V and 8 from J; bases not matched to a gene: 4. Per the germline V gene, CDR1 is LGHNA and CDR2 is YSLEER. This CDR3 comprises 15 residues.

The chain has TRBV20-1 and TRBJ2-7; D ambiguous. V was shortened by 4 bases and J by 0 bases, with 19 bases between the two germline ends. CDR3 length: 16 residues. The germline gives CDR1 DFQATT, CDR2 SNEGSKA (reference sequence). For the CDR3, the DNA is TGCAGTGCTAAGCCCATTCTTGGCAGCACCTCCTACGAGCAGTACTTC. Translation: CSAKPILGSTSYEQYF.

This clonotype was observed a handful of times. The CDR3 coding sequence is TGTGCCATCAGGGACAGGGACTACGAGCAGTACTTC. The encoded protein is CAIRDRDYEQYF. The rearrangement joins TRBV10-3 to TRBJ2-5; 8 bases line up with TRBD1. The J call could be wrong; TRBJ2-7 is a better fit for the DNA end. The CDR3 sequence is 12 residues long. CDR1 ENHRY and CDR2 SYGVKD come from the germline V gene.

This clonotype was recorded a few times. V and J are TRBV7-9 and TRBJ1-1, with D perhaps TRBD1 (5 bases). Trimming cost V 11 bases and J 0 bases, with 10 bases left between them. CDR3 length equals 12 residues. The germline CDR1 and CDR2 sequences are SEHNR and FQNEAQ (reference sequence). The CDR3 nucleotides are TGTGCCGGGACCAGAATGAACACTGAAGCTTTCTTT. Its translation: CAGTRMNTEAFF.

The CDR3 region is CATANTNTEAFF. In DNA form, the CDR3 reads TGTGCCACCGCAAACACTAACACTGAAGCTTTCTTT. This rearrangement joins TRBV2 to TRBJ1-1; D call uncertain. Trimming left V 10 bases short and J 2 bases short, with 11 bases between. The CDR3 extends over 12 amino acids. Germline V gene lookup returns CDR1 SNHLY and CDR2 FYNNEI.